The clone carrying this TCR beta chain showed up just a few times. Antigen specificity is unknown. This sample is part of a study of shared clonotypes between healthy human individuals. Study-wide context: Each donor's CD8 memory used one plate, CD8 naive two, each CD4 subset three. General study results and limits: Among a few donors, around 5% of naive CD4 clonotypes were found in common.

CD45RO-negative, CCR7-selected cells formed the naive CD8 fraction, which excluded terminally differentiated effector memory CD45RA+ cells. CDR3 length: 15 residues. Germline V gene data show CDR1 as SGHKS and CDR2 as YYEKEE (reference sequence). V was trimmed by 2 bases and J by 3 bases, leaving 13 bases between them. Genomic DNA (from each subset) was split evenly across several immunoSEQ plates. Generated by immunoSEQ multiplex PCR, the TCRdb table keeps only in-frame clones and is missing some. In the table there are fewer than 1 million clones, around 96% of which are singletons. The origin of this receptor is a young man in good health. Source material: naive CD8+ T cells sorted from blood. The chain couples TRBV5-5 to TRBJ2-3, with D perhaps matching TRBD2 (6 bases). This chain's CDR3 is CASSLLAAGTDTQYF. The CDR3 DNA follows: TGTGCCAGCAGCTTATTAGCGGCCGGTACAGATACGCAGTATTTT.